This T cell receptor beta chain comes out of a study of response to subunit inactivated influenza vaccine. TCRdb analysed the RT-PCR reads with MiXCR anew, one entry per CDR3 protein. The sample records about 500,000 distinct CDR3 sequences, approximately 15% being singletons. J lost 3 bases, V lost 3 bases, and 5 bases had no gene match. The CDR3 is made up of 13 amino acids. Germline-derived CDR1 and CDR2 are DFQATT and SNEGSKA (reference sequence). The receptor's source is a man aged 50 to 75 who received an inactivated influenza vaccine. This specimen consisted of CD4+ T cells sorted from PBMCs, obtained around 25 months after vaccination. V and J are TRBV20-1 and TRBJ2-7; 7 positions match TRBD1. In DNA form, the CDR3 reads TGCAGTGCTAGCTCGGGACAGTACTACGAGCAGTACTTC. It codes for CSASSGQYYEQYF.